These 21 T cell receptor beta chains originate from one sample sequenced in a study of PD-L1 blockade in urothelial cancer. Clones were read by immunoSEQ multiplex PCR, and TCRdb kept only the in-frame ones, dropping some. The sample carries 35,000 to 45,000 clones, about 88% recorded once. Time point denoted: pretreatment peripheral blood. Sequenced material: PBMCs, taken around atezolizumab (anti-PD-L1) treatment. These receptor sequences come from a donor older than 35 with urothelial cancer.

This chain links TRBV7-2 with TRBJ2-3; no definite D call. Between the trimmed V and J ends, which lost 5 bases and 2 bases, there was a span of 11 bases. Germline loops: CDR1 SGHTA, CDR2 FQGNSA. This CDR3 is built from 14 residues. The CDR3 loop is CASSPTTSTDTQYF. In DNA form, the CDR3 reads TGTGCCAGCAGCCCGACGACTTCCACAGATACGCAGTATTTT.

The V gene is TRBV30, the J gene TRBJ1-5; 7 bases line up with TRBD1. The CDR3 sequence is 15 residues long. The junction had 8 bases not matched to a gene; V was cut back by 1 base and J by 5 bases. Germline-derived CDR1 and CDR2 are GTSNPN and SVGIG (reference sequence). The CDR3 spells CAWSAPGQAHQPQHF. In nucleotides, the CDR3 is TGTGCCTGGAGTGCCCCTGGACAGGCACATCAGCCCCAGCATTTT.

The sample holds one count of this clone. The same CDR3 arises from other DNA sequences in this sample as well. The rearrangement links TRBV5-1 to TRBJ2-7, with TRBD2 identical over 8 bases. V shed 3 bases and J 1 base; nucleotides not matched to a gene: 6. The V gene's germline CDR1 is SGHRS and CDR2 YFSETQ. This CDR3 region has 15 residues. This chain's CDR3 is CASSWGASGSYEQYF. Written as DNA, the CDR3 is TGCGCCAGCAGCTGGGGGGCTAGCGGGTCCTACGAGCAGTACTTC.

The gene calls are TRBV5-1 and TRBJ2-7, with TRBD1 identical over 9 bases. CDR3 length: 15 residues. Trimming at V came to 6 bases and at J to 2 bases, leaving 9 bases not matched to a gene. The V gene's germline CDR1 is SGHRS and CDR2 YFSETQ. CDR3 residues: CASNGGGTGTYEQYF. The CDR3 bases are TGCGCCAGCAATGGGGGGGGGACAGGGACCTACGAGCAGTACTTC.

The gene calls are TRBV9 and TRBJ2-7, with 12 bases lining up with TRBD1. The germline V gene encodes CDR1 SGDLS and CDR2 YYNGEE. J was trimmed by 6 bases and V by 2 bases; bases with no gene match: 9. The CDR3 spans 16 residues. This chain's CDR3 is CASSVSAGTGGSEQYF. For the CDR3, the DNA is TGTGCCAGCAGCGTTTCGGCCGGGACAGGGGGCTCCGAGCAGTACTTC.

Many counts were recorded for this clone. Distinct nucleotide sequences in the sample also encode this CDR3. This chain connects TRBV19 to TRBJ1-4; D might be TRBD1 (5 bases). Germline V gene data show CDR1 as LNHDA and CDR2 as SQIVND (reference sequence). The CDR3 runs 12 residues. The V gene lost 3 bases and the J gene lost 9 bases, with 8 bases spanning the gap. The CDR3 DNA sequence: TGTGCCAGTAGTATCGGGGGTAAAAAACTGTTTTTT. Amino acids: CASSIGGKKLFF. Full variable domain (remainder filled in from reference TRBV19 and TRBJ1-4): DGGITQSPKYLFRKEGQNVTLSCEQNLNHDAMYWYRQDPGQGLRLIYYSQIVNDFQKGDIAEGYSVSREKKESFPLTVTSAQKNPTAFYLCASSIGGKKLFFGSGTQLSVL.

V is TRBV6-5 and J is TRBJ2-7; TRBD2 agrees at 9 bases. The CDR3 has 14 amino acids. CDR1 and CDR2 (germline): MNHEY, SVGAGI. V trimming: 10 bases; J trimming: 3 bases; junction bases outside the gene matches: 10. CDR3 in DNA: TGTGCCACCACGCGTCTTAGCGGGAGCTACGAGCAGTACTTC. This codes for CATTRLSGSYEQYF.

The chain employs TRBV11-3 and TRBJ2-1, with 12 bases lining up with TRBD2. Germline V gives CDR1 SGHNT, CDR2 YENEEA. The CDR3 has 20 amino acids. V was pared by 5 bases and J by 0 bases, with 14 bases of the junction left unmatched. The CDR3 reads CASSPGTSGPSPSSYNEQFF. The CDR3 nucleotides read TGTGCCAGCAGCCCGGGGACTAGCGGGCCAAGCCCGAGCTCCTACAATGAGCAGTTCTTC.

This chain joins TRBV5-1 and TRBJ2-7, with D perhaps TRBD2 (7 bases). The CDR3 length is 15 residues. V dropped 0 bases and J dropped 3 bases, with 13 bases sitting between them. The germline V gene has CDR1 SGHRS and CDR2 YFSETQ. CDR3 in DNA: TGCGCCAGCAGCTTGGTGGGGGGGGGCAGCTACGAGCAGTACTTC. This translates into CASSLVGGGSYEQYF.

J is TRBJ2-5 and V is TRBV9, with D possibly TRBD2 on 5 matching bases. The CDR3 is 15 amino acids. V was shortened by 2 bases and J by 5 bases, with 16 bases between the two germline ends. The germline gives CDR1 SGDLS, CDR2 YYNGEE. The CDR3 region is CASSVAPTSLETQYF. In DNA, the CDR3 is TGTGCCAGCAGCGTCGCCCCTACTAGTCTGGAGACCCAGTACTTC.

The genes are TRBV6-5 and TRBJ2-3; D may be TRBD2 (7 bases). Trimming removed 2 bases from V and 6 bases from J, with 18 bases in between. Germline assignment: CDR1 MNHEY and CDR2 SVGAGI. This CDR3 is 16 amino acids long. CDR3 in amino acids: CASSYGGGSPPDTQYF. In nucleotides, the CDR3 is TGTGCCAGCAGTTACGGGGGGGGCAGCCCGCCCGATACGCAGTATTTT.

This chain connects TRBV7-9 to TRBJ2-3, with a tentative D call TRBD1 (5 bases). The germline V gene encodes CDR1 SEHNR and CDR2 FQNEAQ (reference sequence). The length of the CDR3 is 15 residues. The V end was cut by 0 bases, the J end by 0 bases, with 7 bases between. CDR3 DNA: TGTGCCAGCAGCTTAGCGCAGGGTAGCACAGATACGCAGTATTTT. This gives the protein CASSLAQGSTDTQYF.

The V call is TRBV11-3, the J call TRBJ2-1; D is possibly TRBD2 (6 bases). Trimming left V 1 base short and J 5 bases short, with 15 bases between. Germline assignment: CDR1 SGHNT and CDR2 YENEEA. This CDR3 contains 16 residues. CDR3 sequence: CASSLGTGTGDNEQFF. CDR3 nucleotide sequence: TGTGCCAGCAGCTTAGGGACGGGGACGGGGGACAATGAGCAGTTCTTC.

This chain connects TRBV10-3 to TRBJ2-2, with 9 bases aligning to TRBD2. Germline CDR1 ENHRY, CDR2 SYGVKD. The CDR3 runs 20 residues. V shed 2 bases and J 3 bases; nucleotides not matched to a gene: 16. CDR3 amino acids: CAISEGGLAGTKAYTGELFF. The CDR3 coding sequence is TGTGCCATCAGTGAGGGGGGGCTAGCGGGAACAAAGGCCTACACCGGGGAGCTGTTTTTT.

The rearrangement links TRBV7-2 to TRBJ1-5; 8 bases fit TRBD1. There are 17 residues in the CDR3. CDR1 and CDR2 from the germline V gene are SGHTA and FQGNSA. V gave up 1 base and J gave up 6 bases; unmatched junction bases: 11. The CDR3, as DNA: TGTGCCAGCAGCTTAGGGGTCGGGCAGGGGGCGGGTCAGCCCCAGCATTTT. Translated, it gives CASSLGVGQGAGQPQHF.

The rearrangement uses TRBV29-1 and TRBJ2-1, with TRBD2 matching over 12 bases. Germline CDR1 reads SQVTM; CDR2 reads ANQGSEA. V lost 4 bases, J lost 10 bases, and 17 bases stayed unmatched. CDR3 length: 17 residues. The CDR3 loop is CSVGGSSGRAGQGEQFF. The CDR3 DNA sequence: TGCAGCGTTGGGGGCTCTAGCGGGAGGGCCGGGCAAGGGGAGCAGTTCTTC.

The V and J genes are TRBV7-2 and TRBJ2-5; the match to TRBD2 covers 10 bases. Germline CDR1 SGHTA, CDR2 FQGNSA. The ends lost 5 bases at V and 2 bases at J; junction bases unmatched: 5. This CDR3 region has 15 residues. The CDR3 bases are TGTGCCAGCAGCCCGAAGACTAGCGGGCAAGAGACCCAGTACTTC. Residues: CASSPKTSGQETQYF.

The CDR3 reads CASSPAVAGRSPLHF. The CDR3 nucleotides are TGTGCCAGCAGCCCTGCGGTCGCGGGCAGGTCACCCCTCCACTTT. V and J are TRBV6-5 and TRBJ1-6; no definite D call. Trimming shortened V by 6 bases and J by 10 bases, and 19 bases separated the two germline ends. This CDR3 is 15 amino acids long. Per the germline V gene, CDR1 is MNHEY and CDR2 is SVGAGI.

This clone was seen only once. The gene calls are TRBV11-2 and TRBJ2-6; 8 nucleotides line up with TRBD2. The V segment lost 7 bases and the J segment 0 bases; nucleotides outside the gene matches: 5. This CDR3 has 16 amino acids. From germline, CDR1 is SGHAT and CDR2 FQNNGV. The CDR3 DNA is TGTGCCAGCACCCGAGCGGGGGCCTCTGGGGCCAACGTCCTGACTTTC. Amino acids: CASTRAGASGANVLTF.

The chain recombines TRBV5-6 with TRBJ2-7, with unresolved D. The CDR3 extends over 14 amino acids. The V end lost 1 base, the J end lost 7 bases, and 15 bases lay between the germline ends. Germline CDR1 is SGHDT and CDR2 is YYEEEE. The CDR3 region is CASSLRARPFEQYF. DNA for the CDR3: TGTGCCAGCAGCTTGCGTGCCAGGCCCTTTGAGCAGTACTTC. Drawing the rest from reference TRBV5-6 and TRBJ2-7, the complete variable domain is DAGVTQSPTHLIKTRGQQVTLRCSPKSGHDTVSWYQQALGQGPQFIFQYYEEEERQRGNFPDRFSGHQFPNYSSELNVNALLLGDSALYLCASSLRARPFEQYFGPGTRLTVT.

A remark on this clone: Its ends do not fully match the called genes, so a read error is possible. V is TRBV28 and J is TRBJ1-5; D is unclear. The CDR3 spans 11 residues. Germline V gene data show CDR1 as MDHEN and CDR2 as SYDVKM. The CDR3 nucleotides read TGTGCCAGCACCCCTAATCAACCCCAGCATTTT. This sequence encodes CASTPNQPQHF.